This TCR beta chain was sequenced during a study of cytomegalovirus exposure and HLA in healthy donors. Study-level findings and limits: A missense variant in DCLRE1C was later tied to TCR beta V- and J-gene trimming. CMV serostatus was the only recorded immune exposure for donors. There were some 150 TCR beta chains listed as cytomegalovirus-associated.

Both 60 Vbeta primers and 13 Jbeta primers went into the PCR. In the original processing: An analysis that came later counted some 85 million unique TCR beta chains, approximately 11 million shared. The repertoire was sequenced with immunoSEQ multiplex PCR; TCRdb's copy has only in-frame clones and lacks some. From that table come the V and J calls and clone size; the DNA was used to work out D and trimming. The sample lists some 85,000 clones; less than 85% were seen once. As regards this clone: Its target is unknown.

This CDR3 region has 14 residues. Germline V gene lookup returns CDR1 MNHEY and CDR2 SMNVEV (reference sequence). Trimming pared 2 bases from V and 6 bases from J, leaving 14 bases between. Sequencing was performed on PBMCs. The chain links TRBV27 to TRBJ2-7; D uncertain. The sequence was obtained from a woman between 45 and 65 years old in good health and CMV-seronegative. DNA of the CDR3: TGTGCCAGCAGTTTAACTGGCCTCCTAGGCGAGCAGTACTTC. Translation: CASSLTGLLGEQYF.